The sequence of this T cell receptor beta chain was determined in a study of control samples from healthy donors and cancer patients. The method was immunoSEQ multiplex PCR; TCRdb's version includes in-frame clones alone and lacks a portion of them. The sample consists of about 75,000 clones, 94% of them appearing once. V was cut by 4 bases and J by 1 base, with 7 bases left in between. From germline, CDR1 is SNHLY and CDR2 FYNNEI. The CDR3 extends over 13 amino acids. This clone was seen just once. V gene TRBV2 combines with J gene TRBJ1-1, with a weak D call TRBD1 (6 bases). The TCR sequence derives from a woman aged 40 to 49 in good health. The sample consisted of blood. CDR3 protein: CASSGDKNTEAFF. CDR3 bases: TGTGCCAGCAGTGGGGACAAGAACACTGAAGCTTTCTTT.